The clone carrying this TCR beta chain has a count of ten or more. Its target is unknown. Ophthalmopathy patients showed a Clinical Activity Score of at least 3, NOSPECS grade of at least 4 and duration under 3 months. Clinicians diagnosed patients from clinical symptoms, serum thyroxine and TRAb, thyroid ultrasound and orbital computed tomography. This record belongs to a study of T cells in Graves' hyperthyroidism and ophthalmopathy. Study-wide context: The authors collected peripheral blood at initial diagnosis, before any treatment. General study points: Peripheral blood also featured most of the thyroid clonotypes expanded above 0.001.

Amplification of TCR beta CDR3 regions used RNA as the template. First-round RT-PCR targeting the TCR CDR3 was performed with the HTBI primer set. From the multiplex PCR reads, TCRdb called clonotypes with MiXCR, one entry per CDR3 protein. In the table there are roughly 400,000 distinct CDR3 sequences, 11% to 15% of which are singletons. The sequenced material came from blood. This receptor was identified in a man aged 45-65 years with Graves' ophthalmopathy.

Here the CDR3 reads CASKLIGGANYNEQFF. The CDR3 nucleotides are TGTGCCAGCAAACTCATCGGGGGGGCGAATTACAATGAGCAGTTCTTC. V and J are TRBV27 and TRBJ2-1; 8 nucleotides align to TRBD2. J was trimmed by 4 bases and V by 7 bases; bases with no gene match: 12. The CDR3 consists of 16 residues. CDR1 is MNHEY, CDR2 SMNVEV, per germline (reference sequence).